The source of this TCR beta chain is a study of T cell responses to AZD1222 COVID-19 vaccine. Sequenced by immunoSEQ multiplex PCR; TCRdb stores in-frame clones only, minus some. The table has some 150,000 clones, just over 85% seen once. CDR1 is SGHAT, CDR2 FQNNGV, per germline. The CDR3 length is 15 residues. Trimming shortened V by 0 bases and J by 10 bases, and 16 bases separated the two germline ends. The receptor was isolated from an adult who received the AZD1222 COVID-19 vaccine. The chain employs TRBV11-2 and TRBJ1-5; D remains ambiguous. Here the sequenced sample was peripheral blood, taken 28 days after the second AZD1222 dose. The CDR3 DNA sequence: TGTGCCAGCAGCTTAGATCTGACTCTACGAGGCCCCCAGCATTTT. Its translation: CASSLDLTLRGPQHF. Full variable domain (remainder filled in from reference TRBV11-2 and TRBJ1-5): EAGVAQSPRYKIIEKRQSVAFWCNPISGHATLYWYQQILGQGPKLLIQFQNNGVVDDSQLPKDRFSAERLKGVDSTLKIQPAKLEDSAVYLCASSLDLTLRGPQHFGDGTRLSIL.